The 25 T cell receptor beta chains reported below all come from one sample, sequenced in a study of shared clonotypes between healthy human individuals. The table came from immunoSEQ multiplex PCR; TCRdb's copy has only in-frame clones and leaves some out. Of approximately 1,500,000 clones in the sample, roughly 96% were seen once. Material for sequencing was naive CD4+ T cells sorted from blood. Subset indicated: CD45RA+ positively selected. These receptors were collected from a man under 40 in good health.

The chain employs TRBV5-5 and TRBJ1-2; D uncertain. V lost 2 bases, J lost 6 bases, and 5 bases lay in between. Per germline, CDR1 SGHKS and CDR2 YYEKEE (reference sequence). The CDR3 is 11 residues long. The CDR3 coding sequence is TGTGCCAGCAGCTTAGGGAATGGCTACACCTTC. It yields the protein CASSLGNGYTF.

This chain connects TRBV11-2 to TRBJ2-7; 7 bases match TRBD2. Germline V gives CDR1 SGHAT, CDR2 FQNNGV. Germline trimming cut 4 bases from V and 6 bases from J; bases unmatched to any gene: 12. This CDR3 has 15 amino acids. In nucleotides, the CDR3 is TGTGCCAGCAGCTCCTACGGGGAGGGGCATCTCGAGCAGTACTTC. This translates into CASSSYGEGHLEQYF.

This clone was seen only once. This chain uses TRBV6-4 with TRBJ2-5; 9 nucleotides match TRBD1. The length of the CDR3 is 14 residues. The V segment lost 3 bases and the J segment 4 bases; nucleotides outside the gene matches: 3. Germline CDR1 MRHNA, CDR2 SNTAGT. CDR3 DNA sequence: TGTGCCAGCAGTGAAACGGGACAGGGAGAGACCCAGTACTTC. It encodes CASSETGQGETQYF.

The CDR3 reads CASTLTPGSQPQHF. As DNA, the CDR3 is TGTGCCAGCACCTTGACCCCCGGATCCCAGCCCCAGCATTTT. The V call is TRBV28, the J call TRBJ1-5; no firm D call. The V and J ends lost 7 bases and 7 bases respectively, with 17 bases between them. Looked up from germline, CDR1 is MDHEN and CDR2 is SYDVKM. The length of the CDR3 is 14 residues.

As concerns this clone: Different DNA sequences within this sample yield the same CDR3. This rearrangement joins TRBV5-1 to TRBJ2-1, with TRBD1 matching over 8 bases. Unmatched junction bases numbered 2, after V lost 1 base and J lost 8 bases. This CDR3 comprises 13 residues. The germline V gene encodes CDR1 SGHRS and CDR2 YFSETQ. CDR3 loop: CASSLTGGYEQFF. The CDR3 region has the DNA TGCGCCAGCAGCTTGACAGGGGGGTATGAGCAGTTCTTC. The whole variable domain, remainder taken from reference TRBV5-1 and TRBJ2-1, is KAGVTQTPRYLIKTRGQQVTLSCSPISGHRSVSWYQQTPGQGLQFLFEYFSETQRNKGNFPGRFSGRQFSNSRSEMNVSTLELGDSALYLCASSLTGGYEQFFGPGTRLTVL.

About this clone itself: This sample includes further DNA sequences coding for the same CDR3. The chain recombines TRBV2 with TRBJ2-7; no clear D gene. The CDR3 runs 10 residues. Trimming stripped 4 bases from V and 4 bases from J, with 2 bases between. Germline V gene lookup returns CDR1 SNHLY and CDR2 FYNNEI. Here the CDR3 DNA reads TGTGCCAGCAGTGGATACGAGCAGTACTTC. Translated: CASSGYEQYF.

The chain carries TRBV7-8 and TRBJ2-5; D not certain. The ends were cut back, 5 bases at V and 9 bases at J, with 16 bases in the middle. Germline V gene data show CDR1 as SGHVS and CDR2 as FQNEAQ. The CDR3 sequence is 13 residues long. CDR3 loop: CASSPEVGAPQYF. CDR3 bases: TGTGCCAGCAGCCCAGAGGTCGGAGCGCCCCAGTACTTC.

V usage is TRBV5-4 and J usage is TRBJ2-1; D tentatively reads TRBD1 or TRBD2 (6 bases each). This CDR3 has 15 residues. The germline gives CDR1 SGHNT, CDR2 YYREEE (reference sequence). Deletions cut 5 bases from V and 10 bases from J, with 22 bases between. The CDR3 DNA follows: TGTGCCAGCAGACTTAGGGGGGAGAGGGGACAAGAGCAGTTCTTC. It yields the protein CASRLRGERGQEQFF.

The chain employs TRBV5-1 and TRBJ2-3; 9 bases match TRBD2. The CDR3 spans 18 residues. V dropped 0 bases and J dropped 3; count of bases not matched to a gene: 11. The germline gives CDR1 SGHRS, CDR2 YFSETQ. DNA of the CDR3: TGCGCCAGCAGCTTGGATAGCGGGAGAAGCCGGGTTACAGATACGCAGTATTTT. Its protein is CASSLDSGRSRVTDTQYF.

The chain employs TRBV28 and TRBJ2-3, with 7 nucleotides matching TRBD2. The germline CDR1 and CDR2 sequences are MDHEN and SYDVKM. This CDR3 has 19 residues. V shed 2 bases, J shed 1 base, and the junction held 15 bases outside the gene matches. Written as DNA, the CDR3 is TGTGCCAGCAGTTTAATGGCAGCGGGAACCGTGGGAGGCACAGATACGCAGTATTTT. Translation: CASSLMAAGTVGGTDTQYF.

The chain carries TRBV29-1 and TRBJ2-5; 7 nucleotides match TRBD1. CDR3 size: 14 residues. Germline-derived CDR1 and CDR2 are SQVTM and ANQGSEA. Unmatched junction bases numbered 8, after V lost 5 bases and J lost 2 bases. The chain's CDR3 is CSVTGTVDQETQYF. DNA for the CDR3: TGCAGCGTTACCGGGACAGTGGATCAAGAGACCCAGTACTTC.

This chain connects TRBV9 to TRBJ1-2, with 10 bases fitting TRBD1. J lost 0 bases, V lost 4 bases, and 6 bases had no gene match. The length of the CDR3 is 16 residues. Germline assignment: CDR1 SGDLS and CDR2 YYNGEE. CDR3 bases: TGTGCCAGCAGCTCCCGGACAGGGGGAGCTAACTATGGCTACACCTTC. Amino acids: CASSSRTGGANYGYTF.

This chain uses TRBV15 with TRBJ2-7; the match to TRBD1 covers 11 bases. CDR1 is LNHNV, CDR2 YYDKDF, per germline (reference sequence). This CDR3 comprises 14 residues. With 5 bases clipped from V and 6 bases from J, the junction kept 6 bases outside the gene matches. CDR3 residues: CATSPRTGGGEQYF. As DNA, the CDR3 is TGTGCCACCAGCCCGCGGACAGGGGGCGGCGAGCAGTACTTC.

V is TRBV9 and J is TRBJ2-1; 8 nucleotides line up with TRBD2. Germline lookup yields CDR1 SGDLS and CDR2 YYNGEE. The J segment lost 5 bases and the V segment lost 0 bases, leaving 13 bases of the junction unmatched. The CDR3 is 18 residues long. CDR3: CASSVGGTSALLDNEQFF. The CDR3 bases are TGTGCCAGCAGCGTAGGCGGGACTAGTGCCCTCCTGGACAATGAGCAGTTCTTC.

The chain couples TRBV2 to TRBJ1-1; D not certain. V shed 6 bases and J shed 2 bases, with 10 bases lying between them. CDR3 length equals 13 residues. Germline V lookup: CDR1 SNHLY, CDR2 FYNNEI. The CDR3 sequence is CASRKNTNTEAFF. DNA of the CDR3: TGTGCCAGCAGAAAGAATACCAACACTGAAGCTTTCTTT.

This chain links TRBV10-2 with TRBJ2-7; the D gene could be TRBD1 or TRBD2 (5 bases each). Germline CDR1 is WSHSY and CDR2 is SAAADI. V gave up 6 bases and J gave up 7 bases, with 13 bases separating them. This CDR3 region has 12 residues. The CDR3 coding sequence is TGCGCCAGCAGGGGGGACCCGGGGGAGCAGTACTTC. Translating it yields CASRGDPGEQYF.

Details on this clone: At the DNA level, this CDR3 is encoded by other sequences in the same sample as well. The chain joins TRBV28 to TRBJ2-7; TRBD2 matches at 8 bases. Germline-derived CDR1 and CDR2 are MDHEN and SYDVKM. The CDR3 sequence is 14 residues long. The junction had 6 bases not matched to a gene; V was cut back by 6 bases and J by 2 bases. CDR3 coding DNA: TGTGCCAGCAGCCAACCGGGACTAGCCTACGAGCAGTACTTC. Translated: CASSQPGLAYEQYF.

The chain has TRBV2 and TRBJ2-3; the match to TRBD2 covers 15 bases. This CDR3 is 19 amino acids long. With 6 bases clipped from V and 0 bases from J, the junction kept 10 bases outside the gene matches. Looked up from germline, CDR1 is SNHLY and CDR2 is FYNNEI. The CDR3 DNA reads TGTGCCAGCAGCGGACTAGCGGGAGGGTTCGGTTCTAGCACAGATACGCAGTATTTT. Amino acids: CASSGLAGGFGSSTDTQYF.

V usage is TRBV10-1 and J usage is TRBJ2-1, with 7 bases aligning to TRBD2. The CDR3 extends over 16 amino acids. V lost 2 bases to trimming and J lost 8 bases; unmatched junction nucleotides: 12. Germline V gene sequence: CDR1 WNHNN, CDR2 SYGVQD (reference sequence). Here the CDR3 DNA reads TGCGCCAGCAGTGAGGGGAGGGCGGGAGTTGTTGATGAGCAGTTCTTC. Translating gives CASSEGRAGVVDEQFF.

The chain carries TRBV5-1 and TRBJ2-3; unclear D gene. V lost 0 bases and J lost 5, with 10 bases in between. The CDR3 covers 14 residues. CDR1 and CDR2 from the germline V gene are SGHRS and YFSETQ. The CDR3 spells CASSLVSDLDTQYF. For the CDR3, the DNA is TGCGCCAGCAGCTTGGTTTCGGACCTAGATACGCAGTATTTT.

The chain recombines TRBV11-2 with TRBJ2-7, with D possibly matching TRBD1 (5 bases). V shed 2 bases and J shed 3 bases, with 11 bases lying between them. There are 14 residues in the CDR3. Per the germline V gene, CDR1 is SGHAT and CDR2 is FQNNGV. The CDR3 DNA follows: TGTGCCAGCAGCTTATATCAGGGTCTCTACGAGCAGTACTTC. Its translation is CASSLYQGLYEQYF.

The chain links TRBV9 to TRBJ2-7, with 7 bases identical to TRBD2. The V segment lost 0 bases and the J segment 5 bases; nucleotides outside the gene matches: 11. CDR3 length: 16 amino acids. Germline assignment: CDR1 SGDLS and CDR2 YYNGEE. The CDR3 coding sequence is TGTGCCAGCAGCGTAGCGGGGGGTCGGGGGACCAACGAGCAGTACTTC. This sequence encodes CASSVAGGRGTNEQYF.

This clone was detected once. The genes are TRBV4-1 and TRBJ2-7, with D possibly TRBD2 on 7 matching bases. The CDR3 totals 17 residues. The ends were cut back, 0 bases at V and 3 bases at J, with 18 bases in the middle. Germline CDR1 and CDR2: MGHRA and YSYEKL. The DNA of the CDR3 is TGCGCCAGCAGCCAAGAACGAGAAGCGGGACAAAACTACGAGCAGTACTTC. Its protein is CASSQEREAGQNYEQYF.

V is TRBV6-1 and J is TRBJ1-1; D perhaps matches TRBD1 (6 bases). The germline V and J ends were trimmed by 2 bases and 4 bases, with 20 bases remaining between them. Looked up from germline, CDR1 is MNHNS and CDR2 is SASEGT. This CDR3 is built from 17 residues. CDR3 in DNA: TGTGCCAGCAGTGAACGCCTAACCGGGACAAGGGGCACTGAAGCTTTCTTT. Amino acid sequence: CASSERLTGTRGTEAFF.

The chain combines TRBV6-5 with TRBJ1-1; TRBD1 aligns across 9 bases. The CDR3 totals 14 residues. The V gene's germline CDR1 is MNHEY and CDR2 SVGAGI. V was pared by 6 bases and J by 9 bases, with 11 bases of the junction left unmatched. The CDR3 here is CASRLLGQGMKAFF. CDR3 DNA sequence: TGTGCCAGCAGACTCCTTGGACAGGGGATGAAAGCTTTCTTT.